This T cell receptor (beta chain) was retrieved from a study of cytomegalovirus exposure and HLA in healthy donors. The CDR3 is 14 amino acids. Losses at the gene ends were 5 bases for V and 11 bases for J; bases not matched to a gene: 11. Germline loops: CDR1 MNHEY, CDR2 SVGAGI. Both 60 Vbeta primers and 13 Jbeta primers went into the PCR. TCRdb keeps only in-frame clones here, not all; method: immunoSEQ multiplex PCR. The sample shows more than 50,000 clones, less than 90% of them seen only once. Sequences were obtained from PBMCs. The TCR comes from a female donor in good health and CMV-seronegative. The genes are TRBV6-5 and TRBJ1-5, with 8 bases that match TRBD1. CDR3 in DNA: TGTGCCAGCAGTCCAGGACAGGGAGTCCTATCCCAGCATTTT. It is translated as CASSPGQGVLSQHF.